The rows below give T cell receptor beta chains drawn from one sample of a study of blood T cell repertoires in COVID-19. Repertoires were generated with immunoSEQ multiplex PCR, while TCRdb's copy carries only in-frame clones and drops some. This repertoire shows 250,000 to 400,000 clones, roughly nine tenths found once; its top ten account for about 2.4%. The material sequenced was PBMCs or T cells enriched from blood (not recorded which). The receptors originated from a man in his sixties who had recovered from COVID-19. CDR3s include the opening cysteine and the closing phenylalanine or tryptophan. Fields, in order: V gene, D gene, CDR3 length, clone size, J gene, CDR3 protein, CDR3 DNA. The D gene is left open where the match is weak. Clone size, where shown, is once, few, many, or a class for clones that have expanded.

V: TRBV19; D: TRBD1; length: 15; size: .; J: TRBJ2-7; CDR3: CASSIGPGQGYEQYF; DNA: TGTGCCAGTAGTATAGGCCCAGGACAGGGCTACGAGCAGTACTTC
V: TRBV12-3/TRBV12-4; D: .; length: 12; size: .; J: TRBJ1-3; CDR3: CASSYEGNTIYF; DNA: TGTGCCAGCAGTTATGAGGGAAACACCATATATTTT
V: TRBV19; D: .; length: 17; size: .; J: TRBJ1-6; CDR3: CASSISQGGSYNSPLHF; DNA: TGTGCCAGTAGTATCTCACAGGGCGGCTCCTATAATTCACCCCTCCACTTT
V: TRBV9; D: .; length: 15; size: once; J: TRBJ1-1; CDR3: CASSVAGTGETEAFF; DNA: TGTGCCAGCAGCGTAGCAGGGACGGGAGAAACTGAAGCTTTCTTT
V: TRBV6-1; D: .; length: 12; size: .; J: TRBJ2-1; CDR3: CASSEIGGEQFF; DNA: TGTGCCAGCAGTGAAATCGGGGGTGAGCAGTTCTTC
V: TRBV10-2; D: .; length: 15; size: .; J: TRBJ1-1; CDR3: CASSVYYLRDTEAFF; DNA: TGCGCCAGCAGTGTCTATTATCTGCGGGACACTGAAGCTTTCTTT
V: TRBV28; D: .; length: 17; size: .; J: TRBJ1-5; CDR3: CASSLDARGLSNQPQHF; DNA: TGTGCCAGCAGTTTGGATGCTCGGGGTTTAAGCAATCAGCCCCAGCATTTT
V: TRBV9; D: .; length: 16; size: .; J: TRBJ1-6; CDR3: CASSGPAGGGNSPLHF; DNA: TGTGCCAGCAGCGGACCCGCCGGGGGGGGTAATTCACCCCTCCACTTT
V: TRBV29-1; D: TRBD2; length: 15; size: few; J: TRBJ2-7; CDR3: CSVVTLAGLSYEQYF; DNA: TGCAGCGTTGTCACACTAGCGGGCCTGTCCTACGAGCAGTACTTC
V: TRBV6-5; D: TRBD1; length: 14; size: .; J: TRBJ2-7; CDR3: CASSTGQVPYEQYF; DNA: TGTGCCAGCAGCACGGGACAGGTTCCCTACGAGCAGTACTTC
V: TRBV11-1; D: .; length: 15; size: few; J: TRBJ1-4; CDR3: CASSRTWGAGEKLFF; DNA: TGTGCCAGCAGCCGGACTTGGGGAGCGGGCGAAAAACTGTTTTTT
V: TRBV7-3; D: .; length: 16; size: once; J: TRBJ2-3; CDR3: CASSKGGVGSTDTQYF; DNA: TGTGCCAGCAGCAAAGGGGGAGTGGGGAGCACAGATACGCAGTATTTT
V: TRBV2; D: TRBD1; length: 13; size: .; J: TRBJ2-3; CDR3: CASRQGAGDTQYF; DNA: TGTGCCAGCAGGCAGGGGGCCGGAGATACGCAGTATTTT
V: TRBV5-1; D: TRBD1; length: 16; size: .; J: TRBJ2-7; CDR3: CASSLGAGTGGDEQYF; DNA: TGCGCCAGCAGCTTGGGGGCCGGGACAGGGGGAGACGAGCAGTACTTC
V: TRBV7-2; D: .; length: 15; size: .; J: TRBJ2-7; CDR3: CASSLSAGDSYEQYF; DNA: TGTGCCAGCAGCTTATCAGCAGGGGACTCCTACGAGCAGTACTTC
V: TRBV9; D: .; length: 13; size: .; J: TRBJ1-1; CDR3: CASSVGTGTEAFF; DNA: TGTGCCAGCAGCGTAGGAACGGGCACTGAAGCTTTCTTT
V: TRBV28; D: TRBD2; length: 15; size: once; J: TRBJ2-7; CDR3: CASRISGSRTYEQYF; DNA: TGTGCCAGCAGAATTAGCGGGAGTAGGACCTACGAGCAGTACTTC
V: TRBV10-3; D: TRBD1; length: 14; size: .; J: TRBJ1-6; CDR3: CAIRGQGDNSPLHF; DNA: TGTGCCATCAGGGGACAGGGGGATAATTCACCCCTCCACTTT
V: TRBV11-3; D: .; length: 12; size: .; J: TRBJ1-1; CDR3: CASSFGDTEAFF; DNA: TGTGCCAGCAGCTTCGGGGACACTGAAGCTTTCTTT
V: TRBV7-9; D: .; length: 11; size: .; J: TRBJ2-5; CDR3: CASSPGGTQYF; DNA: TGTGCCAGCAGCCCCGGGGGGACCCAGTACTTC
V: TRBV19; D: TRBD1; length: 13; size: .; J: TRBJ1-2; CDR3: CASLGQGSYGYTF; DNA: TGTGCCAGCCTAGGACAGGGAAGCTATGGCTACACCTTC
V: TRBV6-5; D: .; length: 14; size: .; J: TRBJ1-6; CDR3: CASRPTGTTSTLHF; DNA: TGTGCCAGCAGGCCGACCGGGACAACTTCGACCCTCCACTTT
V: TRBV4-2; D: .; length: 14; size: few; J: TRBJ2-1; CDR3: CASSQGVAGREQFF; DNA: TGTGCCAGCAGCCAAGGTGTGGCGGGGCGTGAGCAGTTCTTC
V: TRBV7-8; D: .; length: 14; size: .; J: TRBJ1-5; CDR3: CASSHGQINQPQHF; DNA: TGTGCCAGCAGCCATGGACAGATCAATCAGCCCCAGCATTTT
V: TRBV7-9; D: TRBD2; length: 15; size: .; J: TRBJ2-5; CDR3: CASASGGRGQETQYF; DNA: TGTGCCAGCGCATCTGGCGGGAGGGGACAAGAGACCCAGTACTTC
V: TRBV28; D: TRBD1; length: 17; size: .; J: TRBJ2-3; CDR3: CASSPGTGFLSTDTQYF; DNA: TGTGCCAGCAGCCCCGGGACAGGGTTTCTTAGCACAGATACGCAGTATTTT
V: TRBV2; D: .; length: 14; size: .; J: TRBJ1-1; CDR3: CASSRDRGDTEAFF; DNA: TGTGCCAGCAGCCGGGACCGGGGGGACACTGAAGCTTTCTTT
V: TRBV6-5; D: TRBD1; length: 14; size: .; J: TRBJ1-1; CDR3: CASSYEGAGPEAFF; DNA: TGTGCCAGCAGTTATGAGGGGGCAGGCCCTGAAGCTTTCTTT
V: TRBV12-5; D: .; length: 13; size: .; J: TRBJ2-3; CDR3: CASGFTVTDTQYF; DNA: TGTGCTAGTGGTTTTACAGTCACAGATACGCAGTATTTT
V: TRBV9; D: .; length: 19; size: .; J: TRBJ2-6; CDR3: CASSVGTMGRSAGANVLTF; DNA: TGTGCCAGCAGCGTAGGGACTATGGGTCGAAGTGCTGGGGCCAACGTCCTGACTTTC
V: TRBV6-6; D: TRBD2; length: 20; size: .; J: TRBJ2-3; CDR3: CASSRRGGTSGRWGTDTQYF; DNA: TGTGCCAGCAGTCGAAGGGGGGGGACTAGCGGGAGATGGGGCACAGATACGCAGTATTTT
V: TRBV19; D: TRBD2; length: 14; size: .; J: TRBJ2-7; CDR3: CASSIGGLAYEQYF; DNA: TGTGCCAGTAGCATTGGGGGACTAGCGTACGAGCAGTACTTC